This T cell receptor (beta chain) appears in the sequencing data of a study of T-cell reconstitution after alpha-beta-depleted transplantation in children. Study-wide results and caveats: Where alpha-beta T cells came from about two months after transplant was reportedly several hundred expanded graft clones. Surviving recipient T cells and intrathymic progenitors accounted for some patients' high TCRbeta diversity at day 60. T-cell counts and diversity were attributed mostly to newly produced T cells one year after transplant.

For TCRbeta, the library was prepared with unique molecular identifiers. MiXCR was run by TCRdb on the PCR reads, yielding one entry per CDR3 protein. This sample has roughly 30,000 distinct CDR3 sequences, with nearly 6.5% found just once. There are 17 residues in the CDR3. With 1 base removed from V and 0 bases from J, the gap between germline ends came to 15 bases. Looked up from germline, CDR1 is LGHNA and CDR2 is YSLEER. This clonotype was recorded many times. Its target is not known. The chain carries TRBV4-3 and TRBJ1-1; D ambiguous. The sequence was collected from a child under two years old who had a stem cell transplant for acute myeloid leukemia, so the T cells may come from the graft donor. This specimen consisted of peripheral blood, obtained 60 days after TCRalphabeta/CD19-depleted stem cell transplant. Here the CDR3 reads CASSQGALSGMNTEAFF. In DNA form, the CDR3 reads TGCGCCAGCAGCCAAGGGGCCTTGAGTGGAATGAACACTGAAGCTTTCTTT.